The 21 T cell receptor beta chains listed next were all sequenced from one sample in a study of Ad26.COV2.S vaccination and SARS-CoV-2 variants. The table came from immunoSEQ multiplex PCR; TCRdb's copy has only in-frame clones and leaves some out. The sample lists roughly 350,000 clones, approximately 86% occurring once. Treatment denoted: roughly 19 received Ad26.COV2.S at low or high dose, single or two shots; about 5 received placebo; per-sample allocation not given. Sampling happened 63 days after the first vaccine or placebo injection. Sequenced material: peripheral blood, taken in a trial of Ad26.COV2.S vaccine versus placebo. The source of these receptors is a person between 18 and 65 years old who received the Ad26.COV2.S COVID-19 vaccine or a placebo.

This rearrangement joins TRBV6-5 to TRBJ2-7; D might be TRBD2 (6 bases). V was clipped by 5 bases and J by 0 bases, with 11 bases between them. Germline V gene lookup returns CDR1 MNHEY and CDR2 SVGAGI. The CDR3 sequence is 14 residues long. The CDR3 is CASSPSDGSYEQYF. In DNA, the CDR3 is TGTGCCAGCAGTCCTAGCGACGGCTCCTACGAGCAGTACTTC.

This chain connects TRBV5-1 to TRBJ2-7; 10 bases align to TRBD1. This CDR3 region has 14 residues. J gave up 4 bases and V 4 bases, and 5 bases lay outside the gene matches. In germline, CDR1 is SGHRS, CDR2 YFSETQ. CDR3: CASSPPGQGYEQYF. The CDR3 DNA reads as TGCGCCAGCAGCCCACCGGGACAGGGGTACGAGCAGTACTTC.

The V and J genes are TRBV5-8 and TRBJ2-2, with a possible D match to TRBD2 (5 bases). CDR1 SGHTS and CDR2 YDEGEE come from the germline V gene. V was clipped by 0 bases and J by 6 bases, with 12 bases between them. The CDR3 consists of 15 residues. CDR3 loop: CASSLGAGMAGELFF. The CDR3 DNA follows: TGTGCCAGCAGCTTGGGTGCCGGGATGGCCGGGGAGCTGTTTTTT.

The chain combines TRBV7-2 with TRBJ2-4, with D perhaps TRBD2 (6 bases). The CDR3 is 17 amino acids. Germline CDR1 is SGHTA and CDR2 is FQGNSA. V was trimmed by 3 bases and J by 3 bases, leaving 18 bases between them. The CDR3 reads CASSLGGLRIGKNIQYF. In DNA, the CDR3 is TGTGCCAGCAGCTTGGGGGGTTTGAGAATCGGCAAAAACATTCAGTACTTC.

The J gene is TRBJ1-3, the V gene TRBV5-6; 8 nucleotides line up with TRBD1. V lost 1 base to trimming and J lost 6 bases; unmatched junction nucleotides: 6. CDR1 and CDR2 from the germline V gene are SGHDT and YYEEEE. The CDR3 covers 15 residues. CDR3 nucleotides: TGTGCCAGCAGCTTGTCAGGGACAGGCTTAAACACCATATATTTT. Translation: CASSLSGTGLNTIYF.

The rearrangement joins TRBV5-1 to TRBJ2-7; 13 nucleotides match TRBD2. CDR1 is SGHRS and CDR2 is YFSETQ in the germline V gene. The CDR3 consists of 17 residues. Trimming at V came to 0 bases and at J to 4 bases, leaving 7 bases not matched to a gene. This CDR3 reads CASSLASGLAGVYEQYF. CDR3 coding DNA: TGCGCCAGCAGCTTGGCCTCTGGACTAGCGGGGGTGTACGAGCAGTACTTC.

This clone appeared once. Here the CDR3 reads CASRSTGSYGYTF. The CDR3 nucleotides read TGTGCCAGCAGATCCACAGGGTCCTATGGCTACACCTTC. The chain has TRBV2 and TRBJ1-2, with D maybe TRBD1 (6 bases). V shed 6 bases and J shed 4 bases, with 12 bases lying between them. There are 13 residues in the CDR3. Germline V gene lookup returns CDR1 SNHLY and CDR2 FYNNEI.

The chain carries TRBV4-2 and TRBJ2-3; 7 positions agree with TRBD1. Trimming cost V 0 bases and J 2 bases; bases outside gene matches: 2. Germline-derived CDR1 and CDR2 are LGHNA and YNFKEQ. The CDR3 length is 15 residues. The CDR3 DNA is TGTGCCAGCAGCCAAGAAGACAGGGACACAGATACGCAGTATTTT. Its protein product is CASSQEDRDTDTQYF.

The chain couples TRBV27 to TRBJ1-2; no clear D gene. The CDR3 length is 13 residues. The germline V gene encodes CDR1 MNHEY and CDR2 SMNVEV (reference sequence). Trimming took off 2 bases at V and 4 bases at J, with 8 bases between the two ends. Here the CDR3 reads CASSLGPSYGYTF. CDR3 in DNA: TGTGCCAGCAGTTTAGGACCGTCCTATGGCTACACCTTC.

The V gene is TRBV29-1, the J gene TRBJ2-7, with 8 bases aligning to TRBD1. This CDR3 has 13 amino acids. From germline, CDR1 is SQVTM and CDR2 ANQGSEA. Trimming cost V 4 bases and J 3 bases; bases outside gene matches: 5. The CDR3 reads CSVAPGQGYEQYF. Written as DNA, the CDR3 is TGCAGCGTTGCCCCTGGACAGGGCTACGAGCAGTACTTC.

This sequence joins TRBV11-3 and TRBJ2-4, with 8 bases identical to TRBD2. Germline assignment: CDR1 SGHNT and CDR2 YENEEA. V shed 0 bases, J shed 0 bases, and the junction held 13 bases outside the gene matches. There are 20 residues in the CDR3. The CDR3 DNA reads TGTGCCAGCAGCTTAGATCTTGGGGCTAGCGGGTCTCTAGCCAAAAACATTCAGTACTTC. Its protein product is CASSLDLGASGSLAKNIQYF. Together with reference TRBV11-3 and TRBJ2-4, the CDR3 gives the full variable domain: EAGVVQSPRYKIIEKKQPVAFWCNPISGHNTLYWYLQNLGQGPELLIRYENEEAVDDSQLPKDRFSAERLKGVDSTLKIQPAELGDSAVYLCASSLDLGASGSLAKNIQYFGAGTRLSVL.

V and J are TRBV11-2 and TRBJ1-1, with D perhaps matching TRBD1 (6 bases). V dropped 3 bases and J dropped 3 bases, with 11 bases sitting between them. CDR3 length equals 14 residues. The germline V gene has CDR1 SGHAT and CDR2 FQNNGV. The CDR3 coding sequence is TGTGCCAGCAGCTTTGCAGGGGCGGACACTGAAGCTTTCTTT. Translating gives CASSFAGADTEAFF. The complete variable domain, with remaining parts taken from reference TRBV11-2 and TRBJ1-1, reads EAGVAQSPRYKIIEKRQSVAFWCNPISGHATLYWYQQILGQGPKLLIQFQNNGVVDDSQLPKDRFSAERLKGVDSTLKIQPAKLEDSAVYLCASSFAGADTEAFFGQGTRLTVV.

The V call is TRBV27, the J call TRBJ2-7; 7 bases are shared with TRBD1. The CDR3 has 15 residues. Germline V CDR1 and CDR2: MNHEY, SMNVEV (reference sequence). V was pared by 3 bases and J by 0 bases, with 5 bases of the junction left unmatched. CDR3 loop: CASSFNRDSSYEQYF. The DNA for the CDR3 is TGTGCCAGCAGTTTCAATAGGGACAGCTCCTACGAGCAGTACTTC.

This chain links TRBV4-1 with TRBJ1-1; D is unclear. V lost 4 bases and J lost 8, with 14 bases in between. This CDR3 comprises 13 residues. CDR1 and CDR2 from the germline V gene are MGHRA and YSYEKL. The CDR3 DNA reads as TGCGCCAGCAGCCCCACGACACGTACCGAAGCTTTCTTT. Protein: CASSPTTRTEAFF.

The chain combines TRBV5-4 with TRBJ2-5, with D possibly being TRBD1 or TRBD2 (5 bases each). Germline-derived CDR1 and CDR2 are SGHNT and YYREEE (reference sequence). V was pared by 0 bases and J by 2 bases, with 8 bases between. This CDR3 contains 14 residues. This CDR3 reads CASSLAGSQETQYF. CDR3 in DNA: TGTGCCAGCAGCTTGGCAGGGAGTCAAGAGACCCAGTACTTC.

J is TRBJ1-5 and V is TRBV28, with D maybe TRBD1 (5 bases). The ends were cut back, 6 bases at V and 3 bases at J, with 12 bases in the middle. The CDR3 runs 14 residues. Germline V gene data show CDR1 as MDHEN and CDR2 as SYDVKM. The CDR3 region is CASSRGGVNQPQHF. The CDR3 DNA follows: TGTGCCAGCAGCCGGGGAGGGGTCAATCAGCCCCAGCATTTT.

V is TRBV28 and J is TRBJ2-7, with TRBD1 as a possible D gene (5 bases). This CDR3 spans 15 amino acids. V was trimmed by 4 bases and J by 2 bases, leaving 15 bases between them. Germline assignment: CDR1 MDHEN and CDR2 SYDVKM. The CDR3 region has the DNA TGTGCCAGCAGTTCACTCAGGGTAATGACCTACGAGCAGTACTTC. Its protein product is CASSSLRVMTYEQYF.

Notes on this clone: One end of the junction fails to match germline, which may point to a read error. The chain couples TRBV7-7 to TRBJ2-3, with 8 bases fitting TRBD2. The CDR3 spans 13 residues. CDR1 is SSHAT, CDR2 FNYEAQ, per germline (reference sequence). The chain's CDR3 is CASSERGTGTQYF. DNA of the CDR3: TGTGCTAGCAGCGAGCGGGGGACGGGTACGCAGTATTTT.

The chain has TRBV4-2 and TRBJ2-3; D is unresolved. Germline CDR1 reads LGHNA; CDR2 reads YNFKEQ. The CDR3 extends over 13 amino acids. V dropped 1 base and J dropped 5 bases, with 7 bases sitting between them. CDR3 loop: CASSQAPQDTQYF. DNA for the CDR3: TGTGCCAGCAGCCAAGCTCCACAAGATACGCAGTATTTT.

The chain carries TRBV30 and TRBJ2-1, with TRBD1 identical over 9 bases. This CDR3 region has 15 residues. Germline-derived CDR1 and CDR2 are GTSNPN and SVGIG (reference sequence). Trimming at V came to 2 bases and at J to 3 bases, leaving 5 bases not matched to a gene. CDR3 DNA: TGTGCCTGGAGTCGACGACAGGGGGTCTACAATGAGCAGTTCTTC. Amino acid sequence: CAWSRRQGVYNEQFF.

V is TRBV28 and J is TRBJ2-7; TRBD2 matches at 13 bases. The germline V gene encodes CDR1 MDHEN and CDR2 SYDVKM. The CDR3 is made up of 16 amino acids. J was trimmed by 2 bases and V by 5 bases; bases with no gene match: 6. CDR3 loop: CASSTPGTSGAYEQYF. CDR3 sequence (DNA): TGTGCCAGCAGTACCCCCGGGACTAGCGGGGCCTACGAGCAGTACTTC.